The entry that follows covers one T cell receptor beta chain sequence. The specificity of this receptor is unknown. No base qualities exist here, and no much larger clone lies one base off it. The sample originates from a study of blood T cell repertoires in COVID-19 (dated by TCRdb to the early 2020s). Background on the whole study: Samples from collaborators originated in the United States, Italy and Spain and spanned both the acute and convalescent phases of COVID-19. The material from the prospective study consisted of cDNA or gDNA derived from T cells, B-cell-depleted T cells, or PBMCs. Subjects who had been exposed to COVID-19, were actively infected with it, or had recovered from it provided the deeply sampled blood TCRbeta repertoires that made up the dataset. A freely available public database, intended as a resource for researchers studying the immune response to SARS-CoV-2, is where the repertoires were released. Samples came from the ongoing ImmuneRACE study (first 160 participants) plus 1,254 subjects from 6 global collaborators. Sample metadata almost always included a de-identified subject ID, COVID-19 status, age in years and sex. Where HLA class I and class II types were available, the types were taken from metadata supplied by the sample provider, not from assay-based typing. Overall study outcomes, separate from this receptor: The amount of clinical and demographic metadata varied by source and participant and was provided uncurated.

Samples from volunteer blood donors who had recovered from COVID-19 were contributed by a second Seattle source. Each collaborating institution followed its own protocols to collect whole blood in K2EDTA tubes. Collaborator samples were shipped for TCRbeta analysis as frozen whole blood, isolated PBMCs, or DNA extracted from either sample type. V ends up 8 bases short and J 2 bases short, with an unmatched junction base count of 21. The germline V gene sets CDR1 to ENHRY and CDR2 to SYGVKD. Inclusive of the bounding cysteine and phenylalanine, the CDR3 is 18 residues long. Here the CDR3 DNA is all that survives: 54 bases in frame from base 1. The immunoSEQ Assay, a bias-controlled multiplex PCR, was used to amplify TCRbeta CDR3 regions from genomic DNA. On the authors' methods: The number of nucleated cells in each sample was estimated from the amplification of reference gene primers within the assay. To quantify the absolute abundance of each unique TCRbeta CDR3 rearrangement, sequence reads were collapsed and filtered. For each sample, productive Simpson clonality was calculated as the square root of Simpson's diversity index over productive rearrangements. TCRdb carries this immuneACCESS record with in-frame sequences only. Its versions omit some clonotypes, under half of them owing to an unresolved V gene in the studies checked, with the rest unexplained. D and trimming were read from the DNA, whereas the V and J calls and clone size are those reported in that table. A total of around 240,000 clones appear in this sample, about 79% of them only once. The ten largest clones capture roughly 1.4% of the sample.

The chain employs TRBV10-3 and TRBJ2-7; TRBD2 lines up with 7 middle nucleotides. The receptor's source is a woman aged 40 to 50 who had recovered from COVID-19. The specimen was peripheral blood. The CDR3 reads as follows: CAISGSEGSGGSTYEQYF. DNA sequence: TGTGCCATCTCAGGTTCCGAGGGATCGGGGGGTTCTACCTACGAGCAGTACTTC.